This record looks at one T cell receptor beta chain sequence and its context. This clonotype was observed many times. The specificity of this receptor is unknown. Nothing much larger sits one base from this clone, and base qualities are not available. This entry is derived from a study of T cell repertoires in cytomegalovirus infection (dated by TCRdb to between 2018 and 2021). At the level of the whole study: Peptide stimulations targeted recently identified HLA-C-restricted CMV epitopes, whose presentation resists viral immunomodulation, together with well-studied HLA-B-restricted epitopes. Donor HLA type was relevant to the analysis, because carriage of CMV infection together with the matching HLA type was indicated by public TCR beta signatures.

The full study reports these points: In both this cohort and an independent approximately 370-donor cohort, the cumulative frequency of public TCR beta family members distinguished carriers of CMV infection plus the relevant HLA type. The ex vivo response was dominated by HLA-C-restricted CMV-specific TCR beta clonotypes, which also provided the single most frequent clonotype in two of eight donors.

The germline V gene sets CDR1 to SGHVS and CDR2 to FNYEAQ. The CDR3 starts with the cysteine, ends with the phenylalanine, and has 16 residues. The sequence is cut down to CDR3 DNA, 48 bases in frame from base 1. Trimming removed 0 bases from V and 5 bases from J; the gene matches leave 9 bases unexplained. What the treatment or condition label conveys for this sample: in vitro stimulation with specific CMV peptide epitopes to enrich CMV-specific T cells. Sequencing instrument: Illumina HiSeq 1500. In TCRdb, the public reads were trimmed at Q25 with fastp and aligned with MiXCR, with productive beta chains retained. Rows with one shared CDR3 protein collapse into an entry with the most common genes and DNA. Across this sample there are 700,000 to 900,000 distinct CDR3 sequences, with roughly 28% seen only once. The ten largest clones capture about an eighth of the sample.

This material consisted of cultured CD8+ T cells from PBMCs, taken from culture after CMV antigen stimulation. The V and J segments used are TRBV7-6 and TRBJ2-7, with TRBD1 matching 8 junction bases. The TCR comes from a human donor in good health (CMV status not recorded). Some clones in this sample may be carry-over from other donors' samples. The sequenced DNA is TGTGCCAGCAGCTTAGCGGCATCAGGGGGCTGGAACGAGCAGTACTTC. The resulting protein is CASSLAASGGWNEQYF.